Listed here are 19 T cell receptor beta chains from one sample, sequenced in a study of blood T cell repertoires in COVID-19. Sequencing was performed with immunoSEQ multiplex PCR; in TCRdb, only in-frame clones are kept and a portion is missing. The data contain approximately 200,000 clones, about 85% of them singletons. Sequenced input: peripheral blood. Receptor source: a woman between 40 and 55 years old with COVID-19, enrolled during active disease.

The V and J genes are TRBV5-1 and TRBJ1-1, with D uncertain. Trimming left V 7 bases short and J 3 bases short, with 22 bases between. This CDR3 spans 16 amino acids. Per germline, CDR1 SGHRS and CDR2 YFSETQ. The CDR3 reads CASAITTAHLDTEAFF. In DNA, the CDR3 is TGCGCCAGCGCCATCACCACGGCTCACCTAGACACTGAAGCTTTCTTT.

The rearrangement joins TRBV7-6 to TRBJ2-3; TRBD1 matches 7 bases. Germline V gives CDR1 SGHVS, CDR2 FNYEAQ. The junction had 7 bases not matched to a gene; V was cut back by 2 bases and J by 5 bases. The length of the CDR3 is 15 residues. CDR3 DNA: TGTGCCAGCAGCTTACAAGGGACAGCGCGAGATACGCAGTATTTT. It encodes CASSLQGTARDTQYF.

The chain employs TRBV11-2 and TRBJ1-1; D is ambiguous. The V and J ends lost 5 bases and 1 base respectively, with 23 bases between them. The CDR3 spans 18 residues. CDR1 is SGHAT, CDR2 FQNNGV, per germline. Written as DNA, the CDR3 is TGTGCCAGCAGCCACAAGATCCTGGAGGAGGTGACGAACACTGAAGCTTTCTTT. Translating it yields CASSHKILEEVTNTEAFF.

This clone appeared a few times. CDR3 coding DNA: TGTGCCAGCAGCTTAGTCCCGTCTAGCGGGAGGGCCATGAATGAGCAGTTCTTC. As protein: CASSLVPSSGRAMNEQFF. The chain has TRBV7-2 and TRBJ2-1, with TRBD2 identical over 12 bases. Trimming removed 1 base from V and 7 bases from J; junction bases left unmatched: 11. CDR3 size: 18 residues. CDR1 is SGHTA, CDR2 FQGNSA, per germline.

This rearrangement joins TRBV12-3 or TRBV12-4 to TRBJ2-5; D gene ambiguous. The CDR3 covers 13 residues. Trimming stripped 6 bases from V and 1 base from J, with 9 bases between. The CDR3 reads CASSQDTQETQYF. The CDR3 DNA is TGTGCCAGCAGCCAAGACACCCAAGAGACCCAGTACTTC.

This clone has a handful of counts. The genes are TRBV9 and TRBJ2-1; D not certain. CDR1 and CDR2 from the germline V gene are SGDLS and YYNGEE. This CDR3 is built from 14 residues. Trimming took 2 bases from V and 6 from J, leaving 12 bases between them. The CDR3 DNA sequence: TGTGCCAGCAGCGTCTCCCCTGGTAGCAATGAGCAGTTCTTC. Its translation: CASSVSPGSNEQFF.

The genes are TRBV3-1 (or the pseudogene TRBV3-2) and TRBJ2-5; 9 bases map to TRBD1. The CDR3 totals 15 residues. CDR1 is LGHDT and CDR2 is YNNKEL in the germline V gene (reference sequence). The J segment lost 1 base and the V segment lost 4 bases, leaving 4 bases of the junction unmatched. The CDR3 DNA sequence: TGTGCCAGCAGCCCGCGGGACAGGGTCCAAGAGACCCAGTACTTC. It is translated as CASSPRDRVQETQYF.

This clone has just a few counts. V is TRBV27 and J is TRBJ1-1; TRBD1 matches at 9 bases. The CDR3 spans 15 residues. V shed 0 bases, J shed 6 bases, and the junction held 5 bases outside the gene matches. From germline, CDR1 is MNHEY and CDR2 SMNVEV (reference sequence). DNA of the CDR3: TGTGCCAGCAGTTTATCCGGGACAGGGACCGCTGAAGCTTTCTTT. As protein: CASSLSGTGTAEAFF.

V is TRBV15 and J is TRBJ2-2; D unclear. The CDR3 is made up of 16 amino acids. CDR1 and CDR2 from the germline V gene are LNHNV and YYDKDF (reference sequence). Trimming left V 0 bases short and J 2 bases short, with 10 bases between. CDR3 nucleotide sequence: TGTGCCACCAGCAGAGATAGCAACTCTAACACCGGGGAGCTGTTTTTT. As protein: CATSRDSNSNTGELFF.

This chain links TRBV27 with TRBJ2-5, with D perhaps TRBD1 (6 bases). Germline CDR1 MNHEY, CDR2 SMNVEV (reference sequence). CDR3 length equals 14 residues. Trimming removed 2 bases from V and 5 bases from J, with 12 bases in between. The CDR3 here is CASSLRGFGETQYF. CDR3 in DNA: TGTGCCAGCAGTTTAAGGGGGTTCGGCGAGACCCAGTACTTC.

CDR3 nucleotides: TGTGCCAGCAGCTTAGGTTCGCGGACCTACGAGCAGTACTTC. Protein sequence: CASSLGSRTYEQYF. The chain couples TRBV7-9 to TRBJ2-7; D remains ambiguous. The CDR3 has 14 residues. Trimming cost V 1 base and J 2 bases, with 9 bases left between them. Germline V gives CDR1 SEHNR, CDR2 FQNEAQ (reference sequence).

The genes are TRBV27 and TRBJ2-4, with D possibly matching TRBD2 (7 bases). CDR3 length: 15 residues. Trimming removed 8 bases at V and 0 bases at J, with 14 bases between. From germline, CDR1 is MNHEY and CDR2 SMNVEV (reference sequence). The CDR3 is CASAPGGLAKNIQYF. In DNA form, the CDR3 reads TGTGCCAGCGCGCCCGGGGGGCTAGCCAAAAACATTCAGTACTTC.

The chain uses TRBV7-9 and TRBJ2-3; no firm D call. V was shortened by 5 bases and J by 2 bases, with 8 bases between the two germline ends. This CDR3 has 13 residues. CDR1 SEHNR and CDR2 FQNEAQ come from the germline V gene (reference sequence). The CDR3: CASSPPSTDTQYF. The DNA for the CDR3 is TGTGCCAGCAGCCCCCCCTCCACAGATACGCAGTATTTT.

V gene TRBV7-3 combines with J gene TRBJ1-2, with TRBD1 identical over 12 bases. Germline CDR1 and CDR2: SGHTA and FQGTGA. The CDR3 totals 14 residues. The ends lost 5 bases at V and 8 bases at J; junction bases unmatched: 6. The CDR3 reads CASSTGDRGQGYTF. CDR3 in DNA: TGTGCCAGCAGCACCGGGGACAGGGGGCAAGGCTACACCTTC.

The gene calls are TRBV5-1 and TRBJ1-6, with D possibly being TRBD1 (5 bases). The CDR3 is made up of 14 amino acids. Germline CDR1 reads SGHRS; CDR2 reads YFSETQ. V was cut by 0 bases and J by 8 bases, with 9 bases left in between. This CDR3 reads CASSLAGGDSPLHF. DNA for the CDR3: TGCGCCAGCAGCTTGGCCGGGGGTGATTCACCCCTCCACTTT.

The V call is TRBV6-1, the J call TRBJ1-1, with D tentatively TRBD1 (5 bases). Trimming took off 0 bases at V and 10 bases at J, with 18 bases between the two ends. Germline CDR1 and CDR2: MNHNS and SASEGT. This CDR3 has 15 residues. The CDR3 region has the DNA TGTGCCAGCAGTGAAGCGCTTCAAGGGGTGAGTCGAGCTTTCTTT. It encodes CASSEALQGVSRAFF.

This clone has only one observation. The rearrangement joins TRBV2 to TRBJ1-6; no reliable D call. Looked up from germline, CDR1 is SNHLY and CDR2 is FYNNEI. Trimming shortened V by 6 bases and J by 4 bases, and 7 bases separated the two germline ends. The CDR3 covers 13 residues. The CDR3 DNA is TGTGCCAGCAGGGAGGGTTATAATTCACCCCTCCACTTT. Its protein product is CASREGYNSPLHF.

This chain uses TRBV7-2 with TRBJ2-1, with TRBD2 identical over 8 bases. CDR1 and CDR2 from the germline V gene are SGHTA and FQGNSA. CDR3 length equals 15 residues. Germline trimming cut 1 base from V and 4 bases from J; bases unmatched to any gene: 3. Written as DNA, the CDR3 is TGTGCCAGCAGCTTAGATATAGCGGGATACAATGAGCAGTTCTTC. Translating it yields CASSLDIAGYNEQFF.

The V and J genes are TRBV4-1 and TRBJ2-1; maybe TRBD2 (5 bases). The V end was cut by 4 bases, the J end by 0 bases, with 10 bases between. This CDR3 is 15 amino acids long. Germline V lookup: CDR1 MGHRA, CDR2 YSYEKL. The CDR3 spells CASSLTRPSYNEQFF. DNA of the CDR3: TGCGCCAGCAGCCTAACTAGACCCTCCTACAATGAGCAGTTCTTC.